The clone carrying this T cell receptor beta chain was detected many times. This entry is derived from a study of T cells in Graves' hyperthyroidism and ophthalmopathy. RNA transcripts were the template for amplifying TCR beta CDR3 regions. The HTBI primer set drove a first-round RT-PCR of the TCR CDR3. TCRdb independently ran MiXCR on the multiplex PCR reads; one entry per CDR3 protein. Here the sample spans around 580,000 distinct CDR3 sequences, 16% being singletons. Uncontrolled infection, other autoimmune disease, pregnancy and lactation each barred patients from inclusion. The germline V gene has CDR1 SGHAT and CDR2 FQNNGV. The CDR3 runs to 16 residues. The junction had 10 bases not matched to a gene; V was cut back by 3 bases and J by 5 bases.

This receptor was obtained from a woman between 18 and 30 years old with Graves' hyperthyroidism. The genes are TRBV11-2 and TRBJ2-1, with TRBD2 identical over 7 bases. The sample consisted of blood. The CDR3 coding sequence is TGTGCCAGCAGCTTTCATCCTTTTCGGGGGGACAATGAGCAGTTCTTC. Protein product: CASSFHPFRGDNEQFF. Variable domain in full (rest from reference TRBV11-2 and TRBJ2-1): EAGVAQSPRYKIIEKRQSVAFWCNPISGHATLYWYQQILGQGPKLLIQFQNNGVVDDSQLPKDRFSAERLKGVDSTLKIQPAKLEDSAVYLCASSFHPFRGDNEQFFGPGTRLTVL.